This T cell receptor (beta chain) stems from a study of blood T cell repertoires in COVID-19. About the research overall: Samples representing acute and convalescent COVID-19 were sourced from the United States, Italy and Spain. The cDNA or gDNA used as material had been derived from T cells, B-cell-depleted T cells, or PBMCs.

Under the authors' procedure: How many nucleated cells were present was estimated from reference gene primer amplification. The data were produced by immunoSEQ multiplex PCR, yet TCRdb's version contains in-frame clones alone and is incomplete. V and J calls and clone size follow that table, whereas D and trimming were derived from the DNA. The sample shows 15,000 to 20,000 clones, about four fifths of them seen only once. The V end lost 4 bases, the J end lost 0 bases, and 16 bases lay between the germline ends. The CDR3 loop spans 16 amino acids. Germline V gives CDR1 SGHNT, CDR2 YYREEE (reference sequence).

The V gene is TRBV5-4, the J gene TRBJ1-1; no firm D call. The source of this sequence is a human donor in a cohort sampled during active COVID-19. Sequences were obtained from peripheral blood. The CDR3 DNA is TGTGCCAGCAGCCTAAGTTTCCGCTCTATGAACACTGAAGCTTTCTTT. Protein sequence: CASSLSFRSMNTEAFF. The full variable domain, rest sourced from reference TRBV5-4 and TRBJ1-1, is ETGVTQSPTHLIKTRGQQVTLRCSSQSGHNTVSWYQQALGQGPQFIFQYYREEENGRGNFPPRFSGLQFPNYSSELNVNALELDDSALYLCASSLSFRSMNTEAFFGQGTRLTVV.